A selection of T cell receptor beta chains follows, all from one sample in a study of control samples from healthy donors and cancer patients. The table came from immunoSEQ multiplex PCR; TCRdb's copy has only in-frame clones and leaves some out. This table has around 120,000 clones, about 88% appearing once. The source material was blood. The receptors come from an older woman in good health. CDR3s leave out the opening cysteine and the closing phenylalanine or tryptophan.

V | CDR3
TRBV5-1 | ASSLVGDSRGGNTIY
TRBV3-1/TRBV3-2 | ASSQDATGGRETQY
TRBV7-2 | ASSATQGHYEQY
TRBV2 | ASKMTGGRETQY
TRBV18 | ASSPGGGNQPQH
TRBV5-1 | ASSPVGDTQY
TRBV6-5 | ASRRVRGSSYEQY
TRBV29-1 | SARSGSPREKLF
TRBV11-1 | ASSHPLRGSYEQY
TRBV4-1 | ASRKGLAGDTNTGELF
TRBV27 | ASSLSPRGSNYGYT
TRBV2 | ASSQMGENEKLF
TRBV5-1 | ASSPRTGDYEQY
TRBV27 | ASSAAGTGRQETQY
TRBV5-4 | ASSRDATNEKLF
TRBV7-3 | ASSLDGGVIGEQY
TRBV5-1 | ASSYPQEDTQY
TRBV7-3 | ASSLTRYGYT
TRBV5-1 | ASSLQGFQETQY
TRBV7-3 | ASSQWTSGGGYNEQF
TRBV11-2 | ASSLNLPYGYT
TRBV9 | ASGEGLTNQPQH
TRBV5-1 | ASSQGTSGTEAF
TRBV6-5 | ASKPSRGRSRAQH
TRBV6-8 | ASSYGGVAGSYEQY
TRBV11-3 | ASSSQGAGNIQY
TRBV11-2 | ASSPPWGWSNEQY
TRBV18 | ASSSTGQLNIQY
TRBV14 | ASSQVAGPPSGANVLT
TRBV6-2/TRBV6-3 | ASSYPEAGGGNEQY
TRBV2 | ASSGYYEQY
TRBV10-3 | AISESWGVQETQY
TRBV7-2 | ASSPPGTYEQY
TRBV7-9 | ASTKTTGPTDTQY
TRBV2 | ASGATQTGINQPQH
TRBV7-9 | ASSLGTGTSSGANVLT
TRBV6-5 | ASRPSGVDEQY